The 3 T cell receptor beta chains below all came from one sample that was sequenced in a study of shared clonotypes between healthy human individuals. TCRdb's table, derived via immunoSEQ multiplex PCR, lists solely in-frame clones and lacks some. The repertoire consists of roughly 1,500,000 clones, with under 99% occurring once and the leading ten covering 0.4% to 0.45%. The source material was naive CD4+ T cells sorted from blood. Described subset: CD45RA+ positively selected. These receptors originate from a man aged 30-40 years in good health.

Concerning this clone itself: Other DNA variants within this sample encode the same CDR3. The rearrangement joins TRBV28 to TRBJ1-5, with 10 nucleotides matching TRBD1. The CDR3 contains 14 residues. The germline CDR1 and CDR2 sequences are MDHEN and SYDVKM. V trimming: 5 bases; J trimming: 6 bases; junction bases outside the gene matches: 4. The CDR3 nucleotides read TGTGCCAGCAGTCCAGGGACAGGGGTTCAGCCCCAGCATTTT. Protein: CASSPGTGVQPQHF. The full variable domain, its missing parts supplied by reference TRBV28 and TRBJ1-5, is DVKVTQSSRYLVKRTGEKVFLECVQDMDHENMFWYRQDPGLGLRLIYFSYDVKMKEKGDIPEGYSVSREKKERFSLILESASTNQTSMYLCASSPGTGVQPQHFGDGTRLSIL.

The V call is TRBV5-4, the J call TRBJ1-1; D might be TRBD1 (6 bases). CDR3 length: 15 residues. V was clipped by 1 base and J by 4 bases, with 14 bases between them. Germline V gene data show CDR1 as SGHNT and CDR2 as YYREEE (reference sequence). The CDR3 sequence is CASSLPGDGGTEAFF. The CDR3 DNA is TGTGCCAGCAGCTTGCCAGGGGACGGCGGCACTGAAGCTTTCTTT.

The chain joins TRBV7-9 to TRBJ1-2; possible D gene TRBD1, 5 bases. Germline CDR1 SEHNR, CDR2 FQNEAQ (reference sequence). The CDR3 sequence is 14 residues long. V gave up 0 bases and J gave up 5 bases, with 10 bases separating them. CDR3 residues: CASSLAAGTYGYTF. For the CDR3, the DNA is TGTGCCAGCAGCTTAGCCGCCGGGACTTATGGCTACACCTTC.